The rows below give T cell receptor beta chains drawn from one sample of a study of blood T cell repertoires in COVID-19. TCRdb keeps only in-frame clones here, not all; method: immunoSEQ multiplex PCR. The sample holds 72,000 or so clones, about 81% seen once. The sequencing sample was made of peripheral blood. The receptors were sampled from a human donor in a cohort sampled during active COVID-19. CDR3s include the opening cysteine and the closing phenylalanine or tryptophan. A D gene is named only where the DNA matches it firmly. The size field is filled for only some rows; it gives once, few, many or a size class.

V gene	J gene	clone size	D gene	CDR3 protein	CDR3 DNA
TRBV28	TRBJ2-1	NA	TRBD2	CASSLGFAGGPIGNEQFF	TGTGCCAGCAGTTTAGGTTTCGCGGGAGGGCCTATAGGGAATGAGCAGTTCTTC
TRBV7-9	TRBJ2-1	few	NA	CASSLYGSSYNEQFF	TGTGCCAGCAGCTTGTACGGGAGCTCCTACAATGAGCAGTTCTTC
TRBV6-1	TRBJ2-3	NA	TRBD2	CASSEALAGGSTDTQYF	TGTGCCAGCAGTGAAGCCCTAGCGGGAGGAAGCACAGATACGCAGTATTTT
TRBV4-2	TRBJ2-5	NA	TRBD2	CASSKRASGRRKTQYF	TGTGCCAGCAGCAAAAGGGCTAGCGGGAGAAGGAAGACCCAGTACTTC
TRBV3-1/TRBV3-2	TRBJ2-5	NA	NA	CASSPTGETQYF	TGTGCCAGCAGCCCGACGGGAGAGACCCAGTACTTC
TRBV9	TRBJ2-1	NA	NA	CASSVDGKNEQFF	TGTGCCAGCAGCGTAGACGGGAAGAATGAGCAGTTCTTC
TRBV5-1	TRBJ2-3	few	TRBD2	CASSIASGRTDTQYF	TGCGCCAGCAGCATAGCTAGCGGGAGGACAGATACGCAGTATTTT
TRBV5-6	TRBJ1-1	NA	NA	CASSLPTGLNTEAFF	TGTGCCAGCAGCTTGCCGACAGGCCTGAACACTGAAGCTTTCTTT
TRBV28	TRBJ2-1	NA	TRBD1	CASSLIRGHRKYEQFF	TGTGCCAGCAGTTTAATAAGGGGGCATCGAAAATATGAGCAGTTCTTC
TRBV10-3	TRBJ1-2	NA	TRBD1	CAISEDRVNGYTF	TGTGCCATCAGTGAAGACAGGGTCAATGGCTACACCTTC
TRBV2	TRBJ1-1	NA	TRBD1	CASSGGPTGGTEAFF	TGTGCCAGCAGTGGGGGCCCAACAGGGGGCACTGAAGCTTTCTTT
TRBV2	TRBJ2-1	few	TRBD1	CASQRTGPYNEQFF	TGTGCCAGCCAGAGGACAGGGCCTTACAATGAGCAGTTCTTC
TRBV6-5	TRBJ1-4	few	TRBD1	CASSYGQGGNEKLFF	TGTGCCAGCAGTTACGGACAGGGTGGGAATGAAAAACTGTTTTTT
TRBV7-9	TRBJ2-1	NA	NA	CASSREPLGNEQFF	TGTGCCAGCAGCCGTGAACCTCTAGGTAATGAGCAGTTCTTC
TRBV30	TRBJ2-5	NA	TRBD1	CAWTTGTVKETQYF	TGTGCCTGGACCACCGGGACAGTCAAAGAGACCCAGTACTTC
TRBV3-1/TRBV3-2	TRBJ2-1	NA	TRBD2	CASSLTPGLAVEQFF	TGTGCCAGCAGCCTGACACCGGGACTAGCAGTAGAGCAGTTCTTC
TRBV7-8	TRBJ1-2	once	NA	CASSFDPRDYGYTF	TGTGCCAGCAGCTTCGACCCCCGGGACTATGGCTACACCTTC
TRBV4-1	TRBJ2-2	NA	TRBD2	CASSRAGLVNTGELFF	TGCGCCAGCAGCCGGGCGGGACTAGTTAACACCGGGGAGCTGTTTTTT
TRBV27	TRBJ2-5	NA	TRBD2	CASSRLAGGGQETQYF	TGTGCCAGCAGTCGACTAGCGGGAGGTGGCCAAGAGACCCAGTACTTC
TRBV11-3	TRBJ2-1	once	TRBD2	CASSSRSSGRINEQFF	TGTGCCAGCAGCTCGCGTTCTAGCGGGAGGATCAATGAGCAGTTCTTC
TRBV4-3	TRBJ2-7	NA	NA	CASSQGTATYEQYF	TGCGCCAGCAGCCAAGGGACAGCAACCTACGAGCAGTACTTC
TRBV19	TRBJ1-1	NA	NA	CASKDEGRTEAFF	TGTGCCAGTAAGGATGAGGGTCGCACTGAAGCTTTCTTT
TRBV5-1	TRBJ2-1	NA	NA	CASSSEGSNEQFF	TGCGCCAGCAGCTCGGAAGGGAGCAATGAGCAGTTCTTC
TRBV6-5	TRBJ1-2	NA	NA	CASSYSEDYGYTF	TGTGCCAGCAGTTACTCGGAGGATTATGGCTACACCTTC
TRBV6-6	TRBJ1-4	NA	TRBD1	CASSEDREEEKLFF	TGTGCCAGCAGCGAGGACAGGGAAGAAGAAAAACTGTTTTTT